This T cell receptor (beta chain) was sequenced during a study of blood T cell repertoires in COVID-19. Study background: The United States, Italy and Spain supplied acute and convalescent COVID-19 samples. Nucleic acid was either cDNA or gDNA, and it came from T cells, B-cell-depleted T cells, or PBMCs.

Germline values: CDR1 MNHEY, CDR2 SVGAGI. The CDR3 consists of 15 residues. Trimming removed 2 bases at V and 2 bases at J, with 11 bases between. In the original processing: Amplification of reference gene primers was used by the study to estimate nucleated cell counts. The protocol was immunoSEQ multiplex PCR, while the TCRdb copy is restricted to in-frame clones and leaves out a portion. D and trimming were read from the DNA, whereas the V and J calls and clone size are those reported in that table. The sample includes over 85,000 clones, around 86% of them seen just once. Sample: peripheral blood. The TCR originated in a woman older than 75 with acute or convalescent COVID-19. This sequence joins TRBV6-5 and TRBJ2-3, with no clear D. The CDR3 region is CASSYKQSSTDTQYF. The CDR3 DNA follows: TGTGCCAGCAGTTACAAGCAAAGTTCCACAGATACGCAGTATTTT.